These 20 T cell receptor beta chains were sequenced from one sample in a study of blood T cell repertoires in COVID-19. Assay used: immunoSEQ multiplex PCR; TCRdb lists only in-frame clones, some missing. The sample lists under 200,000 clones; about 86% were seen once. The sequenced sample consisted of peripheral blood. The receptors shown here come from a woman older than 75 in a cohort sampled during active or convalescent COVID-19.

The CDR3: CASSLMGQGRGAFF. In DNA, the CDR3 is TGTGCCAGCAGCTTAATGGGCCAGGGTAGGGGAGCTTTCTTT. The chain recombines TRBV7-2 with TRBJ1-1, with a weak D call TRBD1 (5 bases). The CDR3 sequence is 14 residues long. Trimming removed 2 bases at V and 10 bases at J, with 17 bases between. Germline V CDR1 and CDR2: SGHTA, FQGNSA. The full variable domain, with the rest looked up from reference TRBV7-2 and TRBJ1-1, is GAGVSQSPSNKVTEKGKDVELRCDPISGHTALYWYRQSLGQGLEFLIYFQGNSAPDKSGLPSDRFSAERTGGSVSTLTIQRTQQEDSAVYLCASSLMGQGRGAFFGQGTRLTVV.

The J gene is TRBJ2-7, the V gene TRBV13; the match to TRBD2 covers 8 bases. From germline, CDR1 is PRHDT and CDR2 FYEKMQ (reference sequence). CDR3 length: 15 residues. Trimming at V came to 3 bases and at J to 7 bases, leaving 11 bases not matched to a gene. The CDR3 reads CASSFRGGGGREQYF. For the CDR3, the DNA is TGTGCCAGCAGCTTCCGGGGGGGCGGAGGGAGAGAGCAGTACTTC.

V usage is TRBV4-2 and J usage is TRBJ2-3; D not certain. Germline lookup yields CDR1 LGHNA and CDR2 YNFKEQ. This CDR3 spans 15 amino acids. V gave up 0 bases and J gave up 2 bases, with 9 bases separating them. In DNA form, the CDR3 reads TGTGCCAGCAGCCAAGATTTGCGGATCACAGATACGCAGTATTTT. Translated: CASSQDLRITDTQYF.

CDR3 sequence: CASKGVAGAGEQFF. The CDR3 nucleotides read TGTGCCAGCAAGGGGGTAGCGGGAGCGGGTGAGCAGTTCTTC. V is TRBV13 and J is TRBJ2-1; TRBD2 aligns across 9 bases. This CDR3 has 14 residues. V lost 7 bases to trimming and J lost 9 bases; unmatched junction nucleotides: 10. CDR1 PRHDT and CDR2 FYEKMQ come from the germline V gene (reference sequence).

V gene TRBV12-3 or TRBV12-4 combines with J gene TRBJ2-7; the D is unclear. The CDR3 totals 11 residues. Between the trimmed V and J ends, which lost 5 bases and 7 bases, there was a span of 9 bases. Written as DNA, the CDR3 is TGTGCCAGCAGTCAATTTCGGGAGCAGTACTTC. This translates into CASSQFREQYF.

The chain employs TRBV19 and TRBJ1-3, with D possibly matching TRBD1 (5 bases). Trimming left V 6 bases short and J 0 bases short, with 15 bases between. The CDR3 contains 16 residues. Germline CDR1 reads LNHDA; CDR2 reads SQIVND (reference sequence). The CDR3 coding sequence is TGTGCCAGTAGACTATCGACAGCATCCTCTGGAAACACCATATATTTT. This translates into CASRLSTASSGNTIYF.

The chain couples TRBV30 to TRBJ2-1; 13 nucleotides match TRBD2. The CDR3 extends over 13 amino acids. Germline V gene lookup returns CDR1 GTSNPN and CDR2 SVGIG (reference sequence). The V gene end was trimmed by 4 bases and the J gene end by 10 bases; junction bases not matched to a gene: 4. CDR3 in DNA: TGTGCCTGGACCTCGGGACTAGCGGGAGAGCAGTTCTTC. Amino acids: CAWTSGLAGEQFF. Full variable domain (remainder filled in from reference TRBV30 and TRBJ2-1): SQTIHQWPATLVQPVGSPLSLECTVEGTSNPNLYWYRQAAGRGLQLLFYSVGIGQISSEVPQNLSASRPQDRQFILSSKKLLLSDSGFYLCAWTSGLAGEQFFGPGTRLTVL.

This clone was observed a single time. The J gene is TRBJ1-5, the V gene TRBV7-2; 8 bases line up with TRBD1. Trimming cost V 8 bases and J 7 bases; bases outside gene matches: 7. This CDR3 is built from 13 residues. Germline-derived CDR1 and CDR2 are SGHTA and FQGNSA. This CDR3 is CASGGQVHQPQHF. CDR3 DNA sequence: TGTGCCAGCGGGGGACAGGTCCACCAGCCCCAGCATTTT.

This clone was observed a single time. This chain joins TRBV27 and TRBJ2-7; 7 positions agree with TRBD2. The V and J ends lost 2 bases and 7 bases, in that order; junction bases with no gene match: 11. Germline V gives CDR1 MNHEY, CDR2 SMNVEV (reference sequence). This CDR3 has 15 amino acids. CDR3 nucleotide sequence: TGTGCCAGCAGTTTACTACGGGAGGCCCAGAGGGAGCAGTACGTC. Protein: CASSLLREAQREQYV.

About this clone itself: At one boundary the junction diverges from the germline segment, which might be a read error. The CDR3 DNA reads as TGTGCCAGCAACGGACAGGGGTCCTTCAATGAGCAGTTCTTC. This sequence encodes CASNGQGSFNEQFF. The chain uses TRBV6-5 and TRBJ2-1, with 9 bases matching TRBD1. The germline CDR1 and CDR2 sequences are MNHEY and SVGAGI. The CDR3 has 14 residues.

The chain links TRBV14 to TRBJ2-7; the D gene is possibly TRBD1 (5 bases). CDR3 length equals 17 residues. The V gene's germline CDR1 is SGHDN and CDR2 FVKESK. Trimming cost V 0 bases and J 1 base, with 16 bases left between them. CDR3 nucleotide sequence: TGTGCCAGCAGCCAAGAAGGCTGGTTCCAGGGATCCTACGAGCAGTACTTC. This translates into CASSQEGWFQGSYEQYF.

This clone was picked up one time. V and J are TRBV5-4 and TRBJ2-1, with 11 bases identical to TRBD2. Per germline, CDR1 SGHNT and CDR2 YYREEE (reference sequence). The CDR3 is 15 amino acids. With 0 bases clipped from V and 8 bases from J, the junction kept 4 bases outside the gene matches. The DNA for the CDR3 is TGTGCCAGCAGCTTGGTGGTTAGCGGGAGGGATGAGCAGTTCTTC. The encoded protein is CASSLVVSGRDEQFF.

The genes are TRBV28 and TRBJ1-4; TRBD1 agrees at 10 bases. CDR3 length equals 12 residues. From germline, CDR1 is MDHEN and CDR2 SYDVKM. As DNA, the CDR3 is TGTTCTTCGGGACAGGGGAATGAAAAACTGTTTTTT. It codes for CSSGQGNEKLFF.

The chain combines TRBV28 with TRBJ1-4; 8 bases match TRBD1. CDR1 and CDR2 (germline): MDHEN, SYDVKM. The J segment lost 4 bases and the V segment lost 5 bases, leaving 6 bases of the junction unmatched. This CDR3 has 15 residues. The CDR3 region has the DNA TGTGCCAGCAGTACTCAGGGGGCTGGTAATGAAAAACTGTTTTTT. It is translated as CASSTQGAGNEKLFF. Full variable domain (remainder filled in from reference TRBV28 and TRBJ1-4): DVKVTQSSRYLVKRTGEKVFLECVQDMDHENMFWYRQDPGLGLRLIYFSYDVKMKEKGDIPEGYSVSREKKERFSLILESASTNQTSMYLCASSTQGAGNEKLFFGSGTQLSVL.

The chain joins TRBV12-2 to TRBJ2-7; TRBD2 reflects the table's D call only, with no check against the DNA. TRBV12-2 is marked as a pseudogene. The CDR3 extends over 15 amino acids. CDR3 sequence: CAGRHPSSWHYEQYF. The CDR3 DNA reads as TGTGCAGGTCGCCACCCTAGCTCTTGGCATTACGAGCAGTACTTC.

The chain employs TRBV15 and TRBJ1-1; D gene ambiguous. CDR1 and CDR2 (germline): LNHNV, YYDKDF (reference sequence). Trimming stripped 3 bases from V and 3 bases from J, with 14 bases between. The CDR3 is 15 amino acids. This CDR3 reads CATSSVRAMHTEAFF. The CDR3 nucleotides read TGTGCCACCAGCAGCGTAAGAGCTATGCACACTGAAGCTTTCTTT.

CDR3 nucleotides: TGTGCCAGCAGCGGACAGGGTAATTGGGACGAGCAGTACTTC. Translation gives CASSGQGNWDEQYF. The V and J genes are TRBV2 and TRBJ2-7; 8 bases are a match to TRBD1. Losses at the gene ends were 6 bases for V and 5 bases for J; bases not matched to a gene: 9. The CDR3 length is 14 residues. Germline V gene sequence: CDR1 SNHLY, CDR2 FYNNEI.

Only one count was recorded for this clone. The V and J genes are TRBV5-6 and TRBJ1-5, with TRBD1 as a possible D gene (6 bases). The germline CDR1 and CDR2 sequences are SGHDT and YYEEEE. The CDR3 is 16 residues long. V was trimmed by 0 bases and J by 3 bases, leaving 13 bases between them. The CDR3 nucleotides are TGTGCCAGCAGCTTGGGGATGGACAGCTTCAATCAGCCCCAGCATTTT. Protein: CASSLGMDSFNQPQHF.

The chain couples TRBV19 to TRBJ2-1; 7 nucleotides line up with TRBD2. The CDR3 contains 15 residues. V trimming: 4 bases; J trimming: 1 base; junction bases outside the gene matches: 4. The V gene's germline CDR1 is LNHDA and CDR2 SQIVND (reference sequence). The CDR3 here is CASSKGRGSYNEQFF. As DNA, the CDR3 is TGTGCCAGTAGTAAGGGGAGGGGATCCTACAATGAGCAGTTCTTC.

The gene calls are TRBV18 and TRBJ2-7, with unresolved D. V lost 3 bases, J lost 1 base, and 10 bases lay in between. Germline CDR1 is KGHSH and CDR2 is LQKENI. The CDR3 is made up of 14 amino acids. The CDR3 nucleotides are TGTGCCAGCTCACCTCGAGGAATTTCCTACGAGCAGTACGTC. Its protein is CASSPRGISYEQYV.